Described below is a single TCR beta chain sequence and its context. The data are from a study of blood T cell repertoires in COVID-19. In the source study's methods: Estimation of nucleated cell counts was performed using reference gene primer amplification. Using immunoSEQ multiplex PCR, the repertoire was profiled, and TCRdb retains in-frame clones only, with some absent. V and J calls plus clone size are reproduced from that table; the DNA served to infer D and trimming. The sample yields 25,000 to 35,000 clones, 65% to 90% seen once. Trimming shortened V by 0 bases and J by 8 bases, and 7 bases separated the two germline ends. Germline V CDR1 and CDR2: MNHEY, SVGEGT. This CDR3 has 13 amino acids.

The receptor was isolated from a human donor in a cohort sampled during active COVID-19. What was sequenced was peripheral blood. The J gene is TRBJ1-4, the V gene TRBV6-2 or TRBV6-3; D not certain. CDR3 DNA: TGTGCCAGCAGTTACTCCCGGGGAGAAAAACTGTTTTTT. As protein: CASSYSRGEKLFF.